These 22 T cell receptor beta chains originate from one sample sequenced in a study of early T cells in non-severe SARS-CoV-2 infection. One entry per CDR3 protein results from TCRdb running MiXCR on the 5' RACE reads. The table includes some 77,000 distinct CDR3 sequences, 5% detected once. The starting material was whole blood, obtained at baseline. These TCRs come from an adult who was a healthcare worker with PCR-confirmed SARS-CoV-2 infection or an uninfected control (not recorded which).

This clonotype has a count of ten or more. The chain uses TRBV5-5 and TRBJ2-3; D gene uncertain. This CDR3 has 14 residues. CDR1 is SGHKS, CDR2 YYEKEE, per germline (reference sequence). Trimming took 0 bases from V and 0 from J, leaving 5 bases between them. CDR3 protein: CASSLELSTDTQYF. CDR3 DNA: TGTGCCAGCAGCTTGGAACTGAGCACAGATACGCAGTATTTT.

This clonotype was seen repeatedly, ten times or more. DNA for the CDR3: TGTGCCAGCAGCGGAAGGGTACGGACGAACACCGGGGAGCTGTTTTTT. Encoded protein: CASSGRVRTNTGELFF. The chain links TRBV2 to TRBJ2-2; D unresolved. Trimming stripped 6 bases from V and 0 bases from J, with 14 bases between. CDR1 and CDR2 (germline): SNHLY, FYNNEI. This CDR3 is built from 16 residues.

This clonotype was seen many times. The chain has TRBV25-1 and TRBJ2-3; D perhaps matches TRBD1 (5 bases). With 10 bases removed from V and 6 bases from J, the gap between germline ends came to 11 bases. CDR3 length: 11 amino acids. Germline values: CDR1 MGHDK, CDR2 SYGVNS. CDR3: CAISPGDTQYF. CDR3 in DNA: TGTGCCATCTCACCAGGGGATACGCAGTATTTT. The entire variable domain, with the rest obtained from reference TRBV25-1 and TRBJ2-3, is as follows: EADIYQTPRYLVIGTGKKITLECSQTMGHDKMYWYQQDPGMELHLIHYSYGVNSTEKGDLSSESTVSRIRTEHFPLTLESARPSHTSQYLCAISPGDTQYFGPGTRLTVL.

In this sample, this clonotype turned up a few times. The rearrangement joins TRBV7-6 to TRBJ1-1, with no clear D. Per the germline V gene, CDR1 is SGHVS and CDR2 is FNYEAQ. Trimming removed 4 bases at V and 0 bases at J, with 6 bases between. This CDR3 is 13 amino acids long. In DNA form, the CDR3 reads TGTGCCAGCAGCTCGACATTGAACACTGAAGCTTTCTTT. This codes for CASSSTLNTEAFF. The full variable domain, with the rest looked up from reference TRBV7-6 and TRBJ1-1, is GAGVSQSPRYKVTKRGQDVALRCDPISGHVSLYWYRQALGQGPEFLTYFNYEAQQDKSGLPNDRFSAERPEGSISTLTIQRTEQRDSAMYRCASSSTLNTEAFFGQGTRLTVV.

The table lists this clonotype with many counts. The chain combines TRBV7-9 with TRBJ2-3; no definite D call. Trimming pared 5 bases from V and 0 bases from J, leaving 12 bases between. The CDR3 sequence is 15 residues long. Germline CDR1 and CDR2: SEHNR and FQNEAQ (reference sequence). CDR3 sequence reads: CASSTHLGSTDTQYF. The CDR3 DNA reads as TGTGCCAGCAGCACCCACCTGGGGAGCACAGATACGCAGTATTTT.

The sample holds many counts of this clonotype. The V call is TRBV4-1, the J call TRBJ2-7; TRBD2 matches 11 bases. There are 16 residues in the CDR3. The V gene's germline CDR1 is MGHRA and CDR2 YSYEKL. With V trimmed by 0 bases and J by 7 bases, 8 bases remained unmatched. The CDR3 sequence is CASSQDSLAGVGEQYF. The CDR3 nucleotides read TGCGCCAGCAGCCAAGATTCACTAGCGGGAGTTGGTGAGCAGTACTTC.

The chain joins TRBV11-2 to TRBJ2-5; no firm D call. Germline V lookup: CDR1 SGHAT, CDR2 FQNNGV. The V gene lost 4 bases and the J gene lost 2 bases, with 14 bases spanning the gap. The CDR3 is 15 residues long. Here the CDR3 reads CASSYYLGEQETQYF. CDR3 nucleotides: TGTGCCAGCAGCTACTACCTTGGGGAACAAGAGACCCAGTACTTC.

This clonotype was observed many times. The rearrangement joins TRBV28 to TRBJ1-2; D is undetermined. Looked up from germline, CDR1 is MDHEN and CDR2 is SYDVKM. The CDR3 sequence is 11 residues long. The germline V and J ends were trimmed by 4 bases and 4 bases, with 4 bases remaining between them. CDR3 coding DNA: TGTGCCAGCAGTTACAGCTATGGCTACACCTTC. Translated, it gives CASSYSYGYTF.

In its sample, this clonotype was seen many times. The chain carries TRBV5-4 and TRBJ2-3; 7 nucleotides match TRBD1. Per the germline V gene, CDR1 is SGHNT and CDR2 is YYREEE (reference sequence). V was pared by 4 bases and J by 0 bases, with 5 bases of the junction left unmatched. CDR3 length: 15 amino acids. In nucleotides, the CDR3 is TGTGCCAGCAGCACCCGACAGGGAAGCACAGATACGCAGTATTTT. Translating gives CASSTRQGSTDTQYF.

This clonotype was counted a few times. This rearrangement joins TRBV12-3 or TRBV12-4 to TRBJ2-2; a possible D gene is TRBD2 (5 bases). With 0 bases removed from V and 6 bases from J, the gap between germline ends came to 5 bases. The CDR3 extends over 13 amino acids. The CDR3 sequence is CASSLARAGELFF. CDR3 DNA: TGTGCCAGCAGTTTAGCGCGGGCCGGGGAGCTGTTTTTT.

In this sample, this clonotype turned up many times. This chain joins TRBV20-1 and TRBJ1-2; no clear D gene. The V and J ends lost 0 bases and 7 bases respectively, with 12 bases between them. The CDR3 is 13 residues long. Per the germline V gene, CDR1 is DFQATT and CDR2 is SNEGSKA (reference sequence). In nucleotides, the CDR3 is TGCAGTGCTAGAGATCCGGCAGTCTCTGGCTACACCTTC. It encodes CSARDPAVSGYTF.

This clonotype was picked up many times. The V and J genes are TRBV7-9 and TRBJ2-7; a possible D gene is TRBD1 (6 bases). The CDR3 runs to 15 residues. Germline CDR1 is SEHNR and CDR2 is FQNEAQ (reference sequence). The V end was cut by 5 bases, the J end by 3 bases, with 17 bases between. CDR3 nucleotide sequence: TGTGCCAGCAGCCAGGCCACAGGGTCTCACTACGAGCAGTACTTC. It yields the protein CASSQATGSHYEQYF.

This clonotype has only a few counts. The V gene is TRBV6-5, the J gene TRBJ2-7; the match to TRBD2 covers 10 bases. The junction had 9 bases not matched to a gene; V was cut back by 6 bases and J by 1 base. CDR3 size: 16 residues. Per germline, CDR1 MNHEY and CDR2 SVGAGI. The CDR3 DNA follows: TGTGCCAGCAGCCGACAATCAGCGGGAGGGTCCTACGAGCAGTACTTC. It translates to CASSRQSAGGSYEQYF.

Many counts were recorded for this clonotype. The chain combines TRBV24-1 with TRBJ2-7, with 15 bases that match TRBD2. The CDR3 has 16 amino acids. Germline V gene lookup returns CDR1 KGHDR and CDR2 SFDVKD. V shed 3 bases, J shed 4 bases, and the junction held 3 bases outside the gene matches. CDR3 amino acids: CATSDRGTSGRYEQYF. CDR3 DNA: TGTGCCACCAGTGATCGTGGGACTAGCGGGAGGTACGAGCAGTACTTC.

This clonotype was observed at least ten times. The chain joins TRBV7-2 to TRBJ2-7; D is possibly TRBD1 or TRBD2 (5 bases each). V was cut by 4 bases and J by 6 bases, with 16 bases left in between. This CDR3 comprises 14 residues. Germline-derived CDR1 and CDR2 are SGHTA and FQGNSA. The CDR3 bases are TGTGCCAGCAGCTCGATCGCCGGGACGAGCGAGCAGTACTTC. This sequence encodes CASSSIAGTSEQYF. Full variable domain (missing parts from reference TRBV7-2 and TRBJ2-7): GAGVSQSPSNKVTEKGKDVELRCDPISGHTALYWYRQSLGQGLEFLIYFQGNSAPDKSGLPSDRFSAERTGGSVSTLTIQRTQQEDSAVYLCASSSIAGTSEQYFGPGTRLTVT.

This clonotype was seen repeatedly, ten times or more. This sequence joins TRBV6-5 and TRBJ1-3; 7 positions agree with TRBD1. The CDR3 covers 17 residues. After removal of 6 bases from V and 0 bases from J, the junction contained 11 bases not matched to a gene. Germline CDR1 and CDR2: MNHEY and SVGAGI. The CDR3 DNA sequence: TGTGCCAGCAGCACCGGACTACAGGGGCACTCTGGAAACACCATATATTTT. This gives the protein CASSTGLQGHSGNTIYF.

The rearrangement links TRBV6-6 to TRBJ2-7; possibly TRBD1 for D (5 bases). Germline CDR1 MNHNY, CDR2 SVGAGI (reference sequence). The CDR3 runs 13 residues. The V end lost 2 bases, the J end lost 2 bases, and 7 bases lay between the germline ends. The CDR3 DNA reads as TGTGCCAGCAGTTACGCCAGGGCCTACGAGCAGTACTTC. This gives the protein CASSYARAYEQYF.

This clonotype has at least ten counts. Here the CDR3 DNA reads TGCAGTGCCAGGCCGGTTAGCTCCTACGAGCAGTACTTC. As protein: CSARPVSSYEQYF. This chain joins TRBV20-1 and TRBJ2-7, with unresolved D. The length of the CDR3 is 13 residues. V was shortened by 6 bases and J by 0 bases, with 12 bases between the two germline ends. Germline V gives CDR1 DFQATT, CDR2 SNEGSKA (reference sequence).

V is TRBV12-3 or TRBV12-4 and J is TRBJ2-7; a possible D gene is TRBD1 (6 bases). Trimming removed 6 bases from V and 1 base from J, with 10 bases in between. This CDR3 is 13 amino acids long. In nucleotides, the CDR3 is TGTGCCAGCAGCCCTACAGGGTCCTACGAGCAGTACTTC. Its protein is CASSPTGSYEQYF.

This clonotype was seen only a few times. This sequence joins TRBV4-1 and TRBJ1-6, with unresolved D. CDR3 length: 11 residues. Trimming removed 1 base at V and 12 bases at J, with 4 bases between. Per the germline V gene, CDR1 is MGHRA and CDR2 is YSYEKL. The CDR3 sequence is CASSQVGPLHF. In DNA, the CDR3 is TGCGCCAGCAGCCAAGTAGGACCCCTCCACTTT.

The V call is TRBV18, the J call TRBJ1-5, with a possible D match to TRBD1 (5 bases). Germline-derived CDR1 and CDR2 are KGHSH and LQKENI. V lost 7 bases to trimming and J lost 3 bases, with 10 bases between them. The CDR3 covers 13 residues. Written as DNA, the CDR3 is TGTGCCAGCTGCGGGACCGACAATCAGCCCCAGCATTTT. The encoded protein is CASCGTDNQPQHF.

V is TRBV7-2 and J is TRBJ1-1; D not resolved. Germline V lookup: CDR1 SGHTA, CDR2 FQGNSA. The CDR3 has 11 amino acids. Trimming removed 8 bases at V and 6 bases at J, with 10 bases between. The CDR3 sequence is CASEAFAEAFF. Here the CDR3 DNA reads TGTGCCAGCGAGGCGTTTGCTGAAGCTTTCTTT.